The 30 T cell receptor beta chains below all came from one sample that was sequenced in a study of PD-1 blockade in classical Hodgkin lymphoma. Measured with immunoSEQ multiplex PCR; TCRdb has only the in-frame clones, and not every one. The sample lists roughly 97,000 clones, approximately 80% occurring once. Each patient's relapse followed autologous stem cell transplantation, and brentuximab vedotin exposure varied. Material: peripheral blood mononuclear cells (PBMCs), obtained at baseline. The origin of the receptors is a human donor with classical Hodgkin lymphoma.

This clone has only one observation. The chain couples TRBV9 to TRBJ2-2; 7 bases are a match to TRBD1. Germline V lookup: CDR1 SGDLS, CDR2 YYNGEE. V shed 0 bases and J 0 bases; nucleotides not matched to a gene: 2. The CDR3 length is 16 residues. CDR3 loop: CASSVEGAANTGELFF. The CDR3 bases are TGTGCCAGCAGCGTAGAGGGGGCTGCGAACACCGGGGAGCTGTTTTTT.

The chain carries TRBV6-1 and TRBJ2-7, with TRBD2 as a possible D gene (5 bases). Trimming shortened V by 0 bases and J by 12 bases, and 15 bases separated the two germline ends. The germline CDR1 and CDR2 sequences are MNHNS and SASEGT. This CDR3 has 13 residues. CDR3 in DNA: TGTGCCAGCAGTGAAGCGCTTCGGGCTAGCCTGTACTTC. It yields the protein CASSEALRASLYF.

This clone was seen just once. This chain connects TRBV2 to TRBJ2-3; TRBD1 agrees at 7 bases. The germline CDR1 and CDR2 sequences are SNHLY and FYNNEI. The CDR3 totals 16 residues. Trimming took 6 bases from V and 2 from J; bases not matched to a gene: 11. This chain's CDR3 is CASSGRGQTLTDTQYF. In DNA form, the CDR3 reads TGTGCCAGCAGCGGCCGGGGACAGACCCTCACAGATACGCAGTATTTT.

The chain has TRBV27 and TRBJ2-2; 8 bases line up with TRBD1. This CDR3 region has 17 residues. Germline values: CDR1 MNHEY, CDR2 SMNVEV (reference sequence). With 3 bases clipped from V and 3 bases from J, the junction kept 9 bases outside the gene matches. The CDR3, as DNA: TGTGCCAGCAGTTTTACCGGGACAGGTATTTACACCGGGGAGCTGTTTTTT. Translating it yields CASSFTGTGIYTGELFF.

The chain couples TRBV7-9 to TRBJ2-3; D is ambiguous. Germline V gene lookup returns CDR1 SEHNR and CDR2 FQNEAQ (reference sequence). V lost 5 bases, J lost 5 bases, and 11 bases lay in between. The CDR3 contains 13 residues. The CDR3 DNA reads as TGTGCCAGCAGCCAAGATTATGGAGATACGCAGTATTTT. It codes for CASSQDYGDTQYF.

Regarding this clone: In the same sample, other DNA sequences code for this CDR3. The chain is built from TRBV7-2 and TRBJ2-2; no clear D gene. From germline, CDR1 is SGHTA and CDR2 FQGNSA. This CDR3 is 13 amino acids long. With 2 bases removed from V and 2 bases from J, the gap between germline ends came to 3 bases. The CDR3: CASSLINTGELFF. In nucleotides, the CDR3 is TGTGCCAGCAGCTTAATCAACACCGGGGAGCTGTTTTTT.

The chain links TRBV7-2 to TRBJ1-2; D unclear. This CDR3 contains 14 residues. Per germline, CDR1 SGHTA and CDR2 FQGNSA. V was cut by 2 bases and J by 7 bases, with 14 bases left in between. CDR3: CASSLWAREGGYTF. The DNA of the CDR3 is TGTGCCAGCAGCTTATGGGCCCGCGAAGGTGGCTACACCTTC.

The rearrangement joins TRBV5-1 to TRBJ1-3; no clear D gene. Germline V gene lookup returns CDR1 SGHRS and CDR2 YFSETQ. The germline V and J ends were trimmed by 2 bases and 0 bases, with 12 bases remaining between them. This CDR3 has 16 amino acids. CDR3 sequence (DNA): TGCGCCAGCAGCTTATCTCAGTCCACCTCTGGAAACACCATATATTTT. Its protein is CASSLSQSTSGNTIYF.

The genes are TRBV7-9 and TRBJ2-1, with 13 bases aligning to TRBD2. Losses at the gene ends were 5 bases for V and 3 bases for J; bases not matched to a gene: 7. Looked up from germline, CDR1 is SEHNR and CDR2 is FQNEAQ (reference sequence). The CDR3 extends over 17 amino acids. DNA for the CDR3: TGTGCCAGCAGCCAAGGACTAGCGGGAGTCCACTACAATGAGCAGTTCTTC. Its translation is CASSQGLAGVHYNEQFF.

This chain uses TRBV28 with TRBJ2-5, with D uncertain. The germline V gene has CDR1 MDHEN and CDR2 SYDVKM. This CDR3 spans 12 amino acids. The V gene lost 7 bases and the J gene lost 7 bases, with 13 bases spanning the gap. The CDR3 loop is CASTPDGRTQYF. In DNA form, the CDR3 reads TGTGCCAGCACCCCAGACGGAAGGACCCAGTACTTC.

This clone was recorded once. The rearrangement uses TRBV6-4 and TRBJ2-1; 7 bases agree with TRBD2. The germline gives CDR1 MRHNA, CDR2 SNTAGT. The trim removed 6 bases at V and 4 bases at J, leaving 15 bases unmatched. This CDR3 is built from 17 residues. The CDR3 spells CASRASSGRELYNEQFF. DNA for the CDR3: TGTGCCAGCAGGGCCTCTTCCGGGCGGGAGCTATACAATGAGCAGTTCTTC.

The chain combines TRBV10-2 with TRBJ2-5; weak D call: TRBD1 (5 bases). In germline, CDR1 is WSHSY, CDR2 SAAADI. The CDR3 extends over 15 amino acids. With 3 bases removed from V and 2 bases from J, the gap between germline ends came to 13 bases. CDR3 sequence reads: CASSEGRVGQETQYF. DNA of the CDR3: TGCGCCAGCAGTGAAGGCAGGGTGGGACAAGAGACCCAGTACTTC.

V and J are TRBV5-8 and TRBJ1-2; 7 bases fit TRBD1. The CDR3 runs to 12 residues. The junction had 2 bases not matched to a gene; V was cut back by 5 bases and J by 4 bases. Looked up from germline, CDR1 is SGHTS and CDR2 is YDEGEE. The CDR3 spells CASRGTVYGYTF. The CDR3 DNA reads TGTGCCAGCAGGGGGACAGTCTATGGCTACACCTTC.

J is TRBJ2-5 and V is TRBV5-1; D is possibly TRBD1 (5 bases). Deletions cut 0 bases from V and 5 bases from J, with 8 bases between. Looked up from germline, CDR1 is SGHRS and CDR2 is YFSETQ. The CDR3 spans 13 residues. The CDR3 DNA sequence: TGCGCCAGCAGCTTGGGGTGGGGCGAGACCCAGTACTTC. Its protein product is CASSLGWGETQYF.

This sequence joins TRBV5-1 and TRBJ1-1; D uncertain. The germline V and J ends were trimmed by 6 bases and 7 bases, with 13 bases remaining between them. This CDR3 spans 12 amino acids. The germline gives CDR1 SGHRS, CDR2 YFSETQ. CDR3 bases: TGCGCCAGCACCCTACCCCCGGGTGAAGCTTTCTTT. Protein product: CASTLPPGEAFF.

V and J are TRBV4-2 and TRBJ2-2; 11 positions agree with TRBD2. From germline, CDR1 is LGHNA and CDR2 YNFKEQ. The CDR3 covers 16 residues. Trimming took 2 bases from V and 6 from J; bases not matched to a gene: 5. CDR3 loop: CASSQTSGGRPGELFF. DNA for the CDR3: TGTGCCAGCAGCCAAACTAGCGGGGGCAGACCCGGGGAGCTGTTTTTT.

V usage is TRBV7-3 and J usage is TRBJ1-1; TRBD1 might be the D (6 bases). The CDR3 has 16 residues. The germline V gene encodes CDR1 SGHTA and CDR2 FQGTGA. V was pared by 1 base and J by 0 bases, with 12 bases between. CDR3 bases: TGTGCCAGCAGCTTAATTGGGGGCGGGCTGAACACTGAAGCTTTCTTT. Translated: CASSLIGGGLNTEAFF.

The chain is built from TRBV14 and TRBJ1-4, with TRBD1 matching 8 bases. Germline V gene lookup returns CDR1 SGHDN and CDR2 FVKESK. The J segment lost 10 bases and the V segment lost 9 bases, leaving 10 bases of the junction unmatched. The CDR3 is 13 amino acids. The CDR3 bases are TGTGCCAGTTCCCGACAGGGGAGAGGAAAACTGTTTTTT. It yields the protein CASSRQGRGKLFF.

This clone was found once. The J gene is TRBJ2-5, the V gene TRBV7-2; 9 positions match TRBD1. The CDR3 totals 14 residues. The germline CDR1 and CDR2 sequences are SGHTA and FQGNSA. The ends lost 6 bases at V and 1 base at J; junction bases unmatched: 3. Here the CDR3 reads CASSPGQGQETQYF. The CDR3 nucleotides are TGTGCCAGCAGTCCGGGACAGGGCCAAGAGACCCAGTACTTC.

V usage is TRBV10-3 and J usage is TRBJ2-3, with 12 bases identical to TRBD2. With V trimmed by 6 bases and J by 1 base, 20 bases remained unmatched. This CDR3 contains 21 residues. Per germline, CDR1 ENHRY and CDR2 SYGVKD. This CDR3 reads CAISPPLGLAGSGGGTDTQYF. CDR3 nucleotide sequence: TGTGCCATCAGCCCCCCCTTAGGACTAGCGGGATCCGGCGGAGGCACAGATACGCAGTATTTT.

This clone has only a few counts. This chain links TRBV10-3 with TRBJ1-5; no definite D call. Germline loops: CDR1 ENHRY, CDR2 SYGVKD. V gave up 5 bases and J gave up 4 bases, with 6 bases separating them. This CDR3 has 12 amino acids. CDR3 region: CAISTSNQPQHF. The DNA for the CDR3 is TGTGCCATCAGTACGTCAAATCAGCCCCAGCATTTT.

This clone turned up a few times. The J gene is TRBJ1-6, the V gene TRBV5-6; possible D gene TRBD1, 6 bases. Germline V gene lookup returns CDR1 SGHDT and CDR2 YYEEEE. The CDR3 is made up of 15 amino acids. Trimming cost V 4 bases and J 7 bases, with 15 bases left between them. The CDR3, as DNA: TGTGCCAGCAGCCGCCAGGGGCCGATCAATTCACCCCTCCACTTT. Its translation: CASSRQGPINSPLHF. The whole variable domain, remainder taken from reference TRBV5-6 and TRBJ1-6, is DAGVTQSPTHLIKTRGQQVTLRCSPKSGHDTVSWYQQALGQGPQFIFQYYEEEERQRGNFPDRFSGHQFPNYSSELNVNALLLGDSALYLCASSRQGPINSPLHFGNGTRLTVT.

The table lists this clone with a few counts. The chain uses TRBV5-4 and TRBJ2-1; a weak D match, TRBD1 (6 bases). This CDR3 has 14 amino acids. V gave up 4 bases and J gave up 9 bases, with 17 bases separating them. Germline CDR1 is SGHNT and CDR2 is YYREEE (reference sequence). Written as DNA, the CDR3 is TGTGCCAGCAGCCCGAGACAGGAGATCGGTGAGCAGTTCTTC. Protein: CASSPRQEIGEQFF.

The chain uses TRBV7-8 and TRBJ1-4; D is possibly TRBD1 (5 bases). The CDR3 extends over 13 amino acids. Germline CDR1 reads SGHVS; CDR2 reads FQNEAQ. V gave up 4 bases and J gave up 7 bases, with 10 bases separating them. The CDR3 DNA follows: TGTGCCAGCAGCTGGGGGTTTCCTGAAAAACTGTTTTTT. This translates into CASSWGFPEKLFF.

This clone was picked up a small number of times. The chain employs TRBV5-6 and TRBJ1-2, with D possibly being TRBD1 (6 bases). Germline V gene data show CDR1 as SGHDT and CDR2 as YYEEEE. V shed 1 base and J shed 2 bases, with 9 bases lying between them. The CDR3 length is 14 residues. CDR3 sequence reads: CASSLTGRNYGYTF. As DNA, the CDR3 is TGTGCCAGCAGCTTGACAGGGCGGAACTATGGCTACACCTTC. Full variable domain (outside the CDR3, taken from reference TRBV5-6 and TRBJ1-2): DAGVTQSPTHLIKTRGQQVTLRCSPKSGHDTVSWYQQALGQGPQFIFQYYEEEERQRGNFPDRFSGHQFPNYSSELNVNALLLGDSALYLCASSLTGRNYGYTFGSGTRLTVV.

This chain joins TRBV2 and TRBJ2-5; D unclear. The germline CDR1 and CDR2 sequences are SNHLY and FYNNEI. The CDR3 sequence is 14 residues long. V lost 2 bases and J lost 2, with 9 bases in between. Written as DNA, the CDR3 is TGTGCCAGCAGTGAATATCTCAGGCAAGAGACCCAGTACTTC. Its translation: CASSEYLRQETQYF.

The chain couples TRBV18 to TRBJ1-2; D is unclear. Trimming pared 6 bases from V and 3 bases from J, leaving 17 bases between. This CDR3 contains 15 residues. The germline gives CDR1 KGHSH, CDR2 LQKENI. The CDR3 nucleotides read TGTGCCAGCTCCGATAGTGGCGGGGTTGACTATGGCTACACCTTC. This translates into CASSDSGGVDYGYTF.

The chain uses TRBV7-2 and TRBJ2-3, with unresolved D. Germline V gives CDR1 SGHTA, CDR2 FQGNSA. The CDR3 covers 14 residues. V gave up 2 bases and J gave up 4 bases, with 10 bases separating them. This CDR3 is CASSLSAFSDTQYF. Written as DNA, the CDR3 is TGTGCCAGCAGCTTATCGGCATTTTCAGATACGCAGTATTTT.

This chain connects TRBV19 to TRBJ2-6, with a tentative D call TRBD2 (7 bases). Trimming took 7 bases from V and 1 from J, leaving 20 bases between them. CDR1 is LNHDA, CDR2 SQIVND, per germline (reference sequence). The CDR3 is 18 residues long. The CDR3 is CASTPGGGSVSGANVLTF. Here the CDR3 DNA reads TGTGCCAGTACCCCTGGGGGCGGGAGTGTATCTGGGGCCAACGTCCTGACTTTC.

The chain uses TRBV28 and TRBJ2-3; possible D gene TRBD2, 5 bases. Germline-derived CDR1 and CDR2 are MDHEN and SYDVKM. The CDR3 contains 15 residues. V lost 5 bases and J 4 bases, leaving 16 bases between the germline ends. The CDR3 loop reads CASSPLGVQSDTQYF. CDR3 in DNA: TGTGCCAGCAGTCCACTGGGAGTTCAGTCAGATACGCAGTATTTT.